A single sample gave rise to the 14 T cell receptor beta chains below, sequenced in a study of regulatory T cells in long-lasting Graves disease. As to time point: persistent/refractory GD, antithyroid drugs over 5 years with positive TRAb. Isolated PBMC RNA provided the starting material for the TCR library. Building of the TCR beta libraries involved iRepertoire HTBI primers and Arm-PCR of CDR3 regions. MiXCR was run by TCRdb on the multiplex PCR reads, yielding one entry per CDR3 protein. The sample has around 460,000 distinct CDR3 sequences; 22% are singletons. The sequences come from peripheral blood mononuclear cells (PBMCs), collected when the disease was refractory, from a patient treated with antithyroid drugs. The receptors come from a female donor with Graves disease.

This clonotype was detected ten times or more. The rearrangement joins TRBV27 to TRBJ2-7, with TRBD1 identical over 9 bases. The germline V gene encodes CDR1 MNHEY and CDR2 SMNVEV (reference sequence). J lost 3 bases, V lost 5 bases, and 8 bases had no gene match. There are 15 residues in the CDR3. The DNA of the CDR3 is TGTGCCAGCAGTACTACTGGACAGGGGTTCTACGAGCAGTACTTC. Encoded protein: CASSTTGQGFYEQYF.

V usage is TRBV3-1 and J usage is TRBJ2-2, with 8 bases that match TRBD2. This CDR3 region has 14 residues. Germline V gene sequence: CDR1 LGHDT, CDR2 YNNKEL (reference sequence). The V gene end was trimmed by 8 bases and the J gene end by 4 bases; junction bases not matched to a gene: 6. The DNA for the CDR3 is TGTGCCAGCTCACTAGCGGCGCCCACCGGGGAGCTGTTTTTT. Translated: CASSLAAPTGELFF.

This clonotype was observed a few times. This rearrangement joins TRBV16 to TRBJ1-3; 8 bases line up with TRBD1. Losses at the gene ends were 6 bases for V and 0 bases for J; bases not matched to a gene: 4. The CDR3 extends over 15 amino acids. Germline V gene lookup returns CDR1 KGHSY and CDR2 FQNENV. This CDR3 reads CASSQGQASGNTIYF. The DNA for the CDR3 is TGTGCCAGCAGTCAGGGACAGGCCTCTGGAAACACCATATATTTT.

Worth noting for this clonotype: Since a much larger clone is just one base distant, this may be a read error. Lacking the conserved final phenylalanine or tryptophan, this CDR3 likely reflects a read error. The V gene is TRBV28, the J gene TRBJ2-7, with D perhaps assigned TRBD1 or TRBD2 (6 bases each). Germline V gene data show CDR1 as MDHEN and CDR2 as SYDVKM. The CDR3 sequence is 17 residues long. V was shortened by 3 bases and J by 6 bases, with 24 bases between the two germline ends. The CDR3 nucleotides read TGTGCCAGCAGTTTGGCCGCGGGACAATCCCTCAGGGTCGAGCAGTACTCC. Translating gives CASSLAAGQSLRVEQYS.

This clonotype was observed at least ten times. J is TRBJ2-5 and V is TRBV2; 7 positions agree with TRBD1. Germline V lookup: CDR1 SNHLY, CDR2 FYNNEI. J was trimmed by 5 bases and V by 5 bases; bases with no gene match: 8. CDR3 length equals 14 residues. The CDR3 DNA reads TGTGCCAGCAGTCCGACAGGGAATTGGGAGACCCAGTACTTC. Translated, it gives CASSPTGNWETQYF. Full variable domain (missing parts from reference TRBV2 and TRBJ2-5): EPEVTQTPSHQVTQMGQEVILRCVPISNHLYFYWYRQILGQKVEFLVSFYNNEISEKSEIFDDQFSVERPDGSNFTLKIRSTKLEDSAMYFCASSPTGNWETQYFGPGTRLLVL.

At least ten counts were recorded for this clonotype. The chain combines TRBV27 with TRBJ1-1; a weak D match, TRBD1 (5 bases). V was clipped by 6 bases and J by 3 bases, with 14 bases between them. In germline, CDR1 is MNHEY, CDR2 SMNVEV (reference sequence). This CDR3 contains 14 residues. The CDR3 loop is CASSPFWGDTEAFF. CDR3 bases: TGTGCCAGCAGCCCCTTTTGGGGCGACACTGAAGCTTTCTTT.

CDR3 in amino acids: CASSVSFESGANVLTF. Written as DNA, the CDR3 is TGTGCCAGCAGTGTTTCGTTTGAGAGCGGGGCCAACGTCCTGACTTTC. The gene calls are TRBV6-4 and TRBJ2-6; D gene unclear. Germline V lookup: CDR1 MRHNA, CDR2 SNTAGT. V was trimmed by 4 bases and J by 4 bases, leaving 14 bases between them. CDR3 length: 16 residues.

This clonotype was found a few times. The chain recombines TRBV11-3 with TRBJ2-3; the D gene is possibly TRBD2 (6 bases). CDR1 SGHNT and CDR2 YENEEA come from the germline V gene. V lost 4 bases to trimming and J lost 2 bases, with 16 bases between them. This CDR3 contains 16 residues. The CDR3 sequence: CASSYRENFVTDTQYF. The DNA for the CDR3 is TGTGCCAGCAGCTACCGGGAGAACTTTGTCACAGATACGCAGTATTTT.

This clonotype has a count of ten or more. This sequence joins TRBV2 and TRBJ1-4; the D gene is possibly TRBD1 (6 bases). Germline V gene data show CDR1 as SNHLY and CDR2 as FYNNEI. V was pared by 8 bases and J by 6 bases, with 19 bases between. This CDR3 comprises 15 residues. The CDR3 region is CASVVGGASDEKLFF. CDR3 nucleotide sequence: TGTGCCAGCGTTGTTGGGGGGGCGTCAGATGAAAAACTGTTTTTT. Full variable domain (rest looked up from reference TRBV2 and TRBJ1-4): EPEVTQTPSHQVTQMGQEVILRCVPISNHLYFYWYRQILGQKVEFLVSFYNNEISEKSEIFDDQFSVERPDGSNFTLKIRSTKLEDSAMYFCASVVGGASDEKLFFGSGTQLSVL.

Of note for this clonotype: A read error may explain this, as a much larger clone is one base away. The V gene is TRBV28, the J gene TRBJ1-1; TRBD1 matches at 7 bases. V was clipped by 5 bases and J by 5 bases; unmatched bases: 8. CDR3 length: 14 residues. Germline loops: CDR1 MDHEN, CDR2 SYDVKM. The CDR3 loop is CASSEQGEGTEAFF. In DNA, the CDR3 is TGTGCCAGCAGTGAGCAGGGGGAAGGTACTGAAGCTTTCTTT. Variable domain in full (rest from reference TRBV28 and TRBJ1-1): DVKVTQSSRYLVKRTGEKVFLECVQDMDHENMFWYRQDPGLGLRLIYFSYDVKMKEKGDIPEGYSVSREKKERFSLILESASTNQTSMYLCASSEQGEGTEAFFGQGTRLTVV.

This clonotype showed up many times. V is TRBV11-2 and J is TRBJ1-1; 7 nucleotides line up with TRBD1. The germline CDR1 and CDR2 sequences are SGHAT and FQNNGV. Trimming took 5 bases from V and 4 from J; bases not matched to a gene: 7. The CDR3 has 14 amino acids. CDR3: CASSVDRATTEAFF. DNA for the CDR3: TGTGCCAGCAGCGTCGACAGGGCTACCACTGAAGCTTTCTTT.

This clonotype was seen many times. This chain connects TRBV20-1 to TRBJ2-5, with 7 bases that match TRBD2. Germline V gives CDR1 DFQATT, CDR2 SNEGSKA (reference sequence). CDR3 length: 15 amino acids. The V segment lost 3 bases and the J segment 3 bases; nucleotides outside the gene matches: 10. CDR3 nucleotide sequence: TGCAGTGCTAGTATTGAGACTAGCTATGAAGAGACCCAGTACTTC. Protein product: CSASIETSYEETQYF.

This chain connects TRBV7-3 to TRBJ1-6; 8 positions match TRBD1. With V trimmed by 5 bases and J by 11 bases, 11 bases remained unmatched. The length of the CDR3 is 15 residues. In germline, CDR1 is SGHTA, CDR2 FQGTGA. CDR3 residues: CASSGGGTGETPLHF. CDR3 DNA sequence: TGTGCCAGCAGCGGAGGGGGGACAGGCGAAACACCCCTCCACTTT.

This clonotype has just a few counts. One base away lies a much larger clone, so this may be a sequencing read error. The rearrangement links TRBV7-9 to TRBJ2-6; D is uncertain. The V gene's germline CDR1 is SEHNR and CDR2 FQNEAQ (reference sequence). This CDR3 region has 13 residues. V lost 6 bases and J lost 0, with 3 bases in between. The CDR3 nucleotides read TGTGCCAGCAGTCACTCTGGGGCCAACGTCCTGACTTTC. Residues: CASSHSGANVLTF.